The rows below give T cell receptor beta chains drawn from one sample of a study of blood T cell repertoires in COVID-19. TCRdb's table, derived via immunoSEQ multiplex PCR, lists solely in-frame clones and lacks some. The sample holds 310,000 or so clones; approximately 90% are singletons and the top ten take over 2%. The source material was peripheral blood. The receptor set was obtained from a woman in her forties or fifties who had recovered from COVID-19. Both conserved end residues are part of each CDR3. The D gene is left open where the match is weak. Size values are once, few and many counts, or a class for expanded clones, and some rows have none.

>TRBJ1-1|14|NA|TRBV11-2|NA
TGTGCCAGCAGCTTTAGCGGCGGGAACACTGAAGCTTTCTTT
CASSFSGGNTEAFF
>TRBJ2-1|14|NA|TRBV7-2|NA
TGTGCCAGCAGCCTTAGTAGAGAGGGTGCTGAGCAGTTCTTC
CASSLSREGAEQFF
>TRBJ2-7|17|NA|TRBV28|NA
TGTGCCAGCAGTTTAGGGTATGGGACTCGCATAACCTACGAGCAGTACTTC
CASSLGYGTRITYEQYF
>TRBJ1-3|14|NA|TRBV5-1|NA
TGCGCCAGCAGCGAGCAGGGGACTGGAAACACCATATATTTT
CASSEQGTGNTIYF
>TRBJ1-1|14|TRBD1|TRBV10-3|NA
TGTGCCATCAGGGACAGGGGTTGGGGCACTGAAGCTTTCTTT
CAIRDRGWGTEAFF
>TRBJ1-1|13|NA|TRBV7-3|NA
TGTGCCAGCAGCTCCCTACAGTTCACTGAAGCTTTCTTT
CASSSLQFTEAFF
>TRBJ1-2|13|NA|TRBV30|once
TGTGCCTGGAGTCCATGGCAGGGCTATGGCTACACCTTC
CAWSPWQGYGYTF
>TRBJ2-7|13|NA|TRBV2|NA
TGTGCCAGCAGTGGAGTTAGCTCCTACGAGCAGTACTTC
CASSGVSSYEQYF
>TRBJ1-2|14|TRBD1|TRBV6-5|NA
TGTGCCAGCAGTTACTCGACAGGGGCTGGGGGCTACACCTTC
CASSYSTGAGGYTF
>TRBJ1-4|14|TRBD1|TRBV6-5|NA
TGTGCCAGCAGTCCACAGGGGTGGAATGAAAAACTGTTTTTT
CASSPQGWNEKLFF
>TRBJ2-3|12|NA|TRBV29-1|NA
TGCAGCGTTGTGCAGGGAACAGATACGCAGTATTTT
CSVVQGTDTQYF
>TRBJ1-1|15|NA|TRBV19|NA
TGTGCCAGTAGTATCACCAGGGTCGTGAACACTGAAGCTTTCTTT
CASSITRVVNTEAFF
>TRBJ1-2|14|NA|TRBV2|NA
TGTGCCAGCAGTGGCAGCTTAGTCGGGGTCGGCTACACCTTC
CASSGSLVGVGYTF
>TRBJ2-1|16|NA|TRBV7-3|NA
TGTGCCAGCAGCCCGCTCGGGGGAAGCTCCTACAATGAGCAGTTCTTC
CASSPLGGSSYNEQFF
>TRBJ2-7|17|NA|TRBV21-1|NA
TGTGCCAGCAGCCGACCCAGAGACAGCCCCTTCTCCTACGAGCAGTACTTC
CASSRPRDSPFSYEQYF